The 19 T cell receptor beta chains below come from one sample, sequenced in a study of cytomegalovirus exposure and HLA in healthy donors. 60 Vbeta and 13 Jbeta primers were used in PCR. Sequencing was performed with immunoSEQ multiplex PCR; in TCRdb, only in-frame clones are kept and a portion is missing. Among about 100,000 clones listed, about 80% were seen once. Specimen: PBMCs. The receptors were gathered from a woman aged 40-49 years in good health and CMV-seronegative.

This sequence joins TRBV4-1 and TRBJ1-1; tentative D call: TRBD1 (5 bases). CDR1 MGHRA and CDR2 YSYEKL come from the germline V gene. Trimming stripped 0 bases from V and 6 bases from J, with 17 bases between. The CDR3 has 16 amino acids. The CDR3, as DNA: TGCGCCAGCAGCCAAGATATTCCCGTGACAGCGCCTGAAGCTTTCTTT. Translation: CASSQDIPVTAPEAFF.

The CDR3 DNA is TGTGCCAGCAGCCAAGGGACTAGCGGGAGTGAAGAGCAGTTCTTC. Protein product: CASSQGTSGSEEQFF. The chain combines TRBV14 with TRBJ2-1, with 13 bases fitting TRBD2. Germline lookup yields CDR1 SGHDN and CDR2 FVKESK. This CDR3 contains 15 residues. V was clipped by 1 base and J by 10 bases; unmatched bases: 4. Together with reference TRBV14 and TRBJ2-1, the CDR3 gives the full variable domain: EAGVTQFPSHSVIEKGQTVTLRCDPISGHDNLYWYRRVMGKEIKFLLHFVKESKQDESGMPNNRFLAERTGGTYSTLKVQPAELEDSGVYFCASSQGTSGSEEQFFGPGTRLTVL.

In this sample, this clone turned up once. The chain uses TRBV7-2 and TRBJ1-3; TRBD1 aligns across 9 bases. This CDR3 comprises 15 residues. CDR1 is SGHTA and CDR2 is FQGNSA in the germline V gene. V lost 1 base, J lost 6 bases, and 4 bases stayed unmatched. The CDR3: CASSLETGGANTIYF. In DNA, the CDR3 is TGTGCCAGCAGCTTAGAAACAGGGGGCGCAAACACCATATATTTT.

The chain joins TRBV28 to TRBJ2-7; 10 bases fit TRBD2. With 4 bases clipped from V and 3 bases from J, the junction kept 6 bases outside the gene matches. Germline V gene lookup returns CDR1 MDHEN and CDR2 SYDVKM. This CDR3 has 15 amino acids. CDR3: CASSSLAGARYEQYF. The CDR3 nucleotides read TGTGCCAGCAGTTCCCTAGCGGGAGCCCGCTACGAGCAGTACTTC.

V and J are TRBV10-1 and TRBJ2-3; D is ambiguous. V lost 4 bases to trimming and J lost 0 bases, with 5 bases between them. Per germline, CDR1 WNHNN and CDR2 SYGVQD (reference sequence). This CDR3 is built from 13 residues. CDR3 loop: CASSAVSTDTQYF. In DNA form, the CDR3 reads TGCGCCAGCAGTGCCGTCAGCACAGATACGCAGTATTTT.

The chain combines TRBV28 with TRBJ1-2; D is ambiguous. Deletions cut 4 bases from V and 3 bases from J, with 18 bases between. This CDR3 has 16 amino acids. Germline assignment: CDR1 MDHEN and CDR2 SYDVKM. CDR3 in amino acids: CASSSHTRMEDYGYTF. The CDR3 DNA is TGTGCCAGCAGTTCACATACTCGGATGGAGGACTATGGCTACACCTTC.

This rearrangement joins TRBV6-5 to TRBJ1-2; the D is unclear. Trimming took off 5 bases at V and 2 bases at J, with 9 bases between the two ends. Germline CDR1 reads MNHEY; CDR2 reads SVGAGI. The CDR3 spans 13 residues. The CDR3 here is CASSIGFNYGYTF. In DNA, the CDR3 is TGTGCCAGCAGTATCGGGTTCAACTATGGCTACACCTTC.

The CDR3 sequence is CASSLEAGRGYTF. The CDR3 DNA follows: TGTGCCAGCAGCTTAGAGGCAGGGCGAGGCTACACCTTC. V usage is TRBV11-2 and J usage is TRBJ1-2, with TRBD1 as a possible D gene (5 bases). CDR3 size: 13 residues. Trimming took 0 bases from V and 8 from J, leaving 10 bases between them. The germline gives CDR1 SGHAT, CDR2 FQNNGV.

CDR3 DNA: TGTGCCAGCAGTCTCGGGACAGCGAACACCGGGGAGCTGTTTTTT. This codes for CASSLGTANTGELFF. The chain joins TRBV28 to TRBJ2-2; TRBD1 aligns across 7 bases. The CDR3 consists of 15 residues. Per the germline V gene, CDR1 is MDHEN and CDR2 is SYDVKM. V lost 5 bases and J lost 0; bases outside the gene matches: 3.

CDR3 loop: CATRDTNNYGYTF. The CDR3 DNA sequence: TGTGCCACCAGGGACACTAATAACTATGGCTACACCTTC. The rearrangement links TRBV6-5 to TRBJ1-2, with D perhaps matching TRBD1 (6 bases). Trimming took 10 bases from V and 1 from J, leaving 13 bases between them. This CDR3 has 13 amino acids. The germline CDR1 and CDR2 sequences are MNHEY and SVGAGI.

The chain uses TRBV7-9 and TRBJ2-7; possibly TRBD2 for D (6 bases). V dropped 1 base and J dropped 7 bases, with 17 bases sitting between them. The CDR3 runs to 15 residues. The germline V gene encodes CDR1 SEHNR and CDR2 FQNEAQ (reference sequence). This CDR3 reads CASSLGGRQSPEQYF. CDR3 coding DNA: TGTGCCAGCAGCTTAGGAGGGAGGCAGTCACCAGAGCAGTACTTC.

The chain joins TRBV27 to TRBJ1-1; 9 bases match TRBD1. The germline V gene has CDR1 MNHEY and CDR2 SMNVEV (reference sequence). The trim removed 6 bases at V and 4 bases at J, leaving 6 bases unmatched. CDR3 size: 14 residues. The CDR3 here is CASSTDRGVTEAFF. In DNA form, the CDR3 reads TGTGCCAGCAGCACCGACAGGGGGGTCACTGAAGCTTTCTTT.

In DNA, the CDR3 is TGTGCCAGCAGGTTGGACAGAGGCACAGATACGCAGTATTTT. This encodes CASRLDRGTDTQYF. The chain links TRBV6-1 to TRBJ2-3; perhaps TRBD1 as D (6 bases). Per germline, CDR1 MNHNS and CDR2 SASEGT. V was shortened by 6 bases and J by 1 base, with 11 bases between the two germline ends. The length of the CDR3 is 14 residues.

The chain has TRBV6-6 and TRBJ1-5; D is perhaps TRBD1 (5 bases). The CDR3 extends over 15 amino acids. The V and J ends lost 4 bases and 1 base respectively, with 11 bases between them. Germline V gives CDR1 MNHNY, CDR2 SVGAGI (reference sequence). CDR3 sequence: CASSWAQESNQPQHF. CDR3 nucleotide sequence: TGTGCCAGCAGTTGGGCACAGGAGAGCAATCAGCCCCAGCATTTT.

The chain combines TRBV10-3 with TRBJ2-7; D may be TRBD1 (6 bases). V was pared by 0 bases and J by 0 bases, with 12 bases between. Germline V CDR1 and CDR2: ENHRY, SYGVKD. The CDR3 length is 16 residues. The CDR3 DNA reads as TGTGCCATCAGTGAGTCGAAACAGGGAGACTCCTACGAGCAGTACTTC. Protein sequence: CAISESKQGDSYEQYF.

The chain recombines TRBV28 with TRBJ2-7, with 8 bases identical to TRBD2. With V trimmed by 3 bases and J by 4 bases, 8 bases remained unmatched. Germline CDR1 and CDR2: MDHEN and SYDVKM. CDR3 size: 15 residues. Written as DNA, the CDR3 is TGTGCCAGCAGTTTCGGGGGGGCAGGGGTTTACGAGCAGTACTTC. It encodes CASSFGGAGVYEQYF.

CDR3 DNA sequence: TGTGCCAGCAGCGTAGTCCCTAACCGGGACTCAATATCAGCTTTCTTT. Its protein is CASSVVPNRDSISAFF. J is TRBJ1-1 and V is TRBV9; possibly TRBD1 for D (5 bases). CDR3 length equals 16 residues. Trimming removed 0 bases at V and 10 bases at J, with 22 bases between. Germline V gives CDR1 SGDLS, CDR2 YYNGEE.

The chain joins TRBV9 to TRBJ2-3; 10 bases line up with TRBD2. Germline values: CDR1 SGDLS, CDR2 YYNGEE. CDR3 length: 17 residues. V was clipped by 3 bases and J by 0 bases; unmatched bases: 7. In DNA, the CDR3 is TGTGCCAGCAGCGCTTGGACTAGCGGAACAAGCACAGATACGCAGTATTTT. It specifies CASSAWTSGTSTDTQYF.

The CDR3 here is CASSLALAGGNEQFF. The CDR3 DNA follows: TGTGCCAGCAGCTTAGCTCTAGCGGGAGGTAATGAGCAGTTCTTC. The chain joins TRBV7-8 to TRBJ2-1, with TRBD2 matching 11 bases. Germline V lookup: CDR1 SGHVS, CDR2 FQNEAQ. J lost 7 bases, V lost 0 bases, and 2 bases had no gene match. The CDR3 runs 15 residues.